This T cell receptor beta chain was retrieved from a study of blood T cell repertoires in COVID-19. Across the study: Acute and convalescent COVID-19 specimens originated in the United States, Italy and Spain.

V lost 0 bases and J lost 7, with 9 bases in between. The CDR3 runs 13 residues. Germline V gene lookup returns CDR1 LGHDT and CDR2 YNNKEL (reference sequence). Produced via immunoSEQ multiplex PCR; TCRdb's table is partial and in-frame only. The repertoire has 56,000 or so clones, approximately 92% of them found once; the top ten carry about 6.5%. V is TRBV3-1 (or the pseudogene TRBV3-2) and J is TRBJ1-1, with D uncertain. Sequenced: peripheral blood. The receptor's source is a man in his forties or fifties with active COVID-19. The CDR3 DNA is TGTGCCAGCAGCCAAGATGTTGGAGTTGAAGCTTTCTTT. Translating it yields CASSQDVGVEAFF.